The source of this TCR beta chain is a study of human versus mouse CDR3 diversity and MHC coevolution. Using immunoSEQ multiplex PCR, the repertoire was profiled, and TCRdb retains in-frame clones only, with some absent. The sample includes about 83,000 clones, roughly 90% of them seen just once. Details on this clone: Its specificity is not known.

Study-wide findings and caveats: Humans had the largest estimated TCR beta repertoire, 1.5 million to 2 million clonotypes.

CDR1 LNHDA and CDR2 SQIVND come from the germline V gene (reference sequence). The CDR3 spans 14 residues. J was trimmed by 3 bases and V by 11 bases; bases with no gene match: 8. The chain has TRBV19 and TRBJ2-7; 12 bases line up with TRBD2. Material for sequencing was naive CD4+ T cells from blood. Subset here: CD45RO-negative CD62L-positive naive CD4 T cells. This TCR was recovered from a person aged 30-69 years in good health. This CDR3 reads CACSLAGGFYEQYF. CDR3 coding DNA: TGTGCCTGTTCTCTAGCGGGAGGGTTCTACGAGCAGTACTTC.